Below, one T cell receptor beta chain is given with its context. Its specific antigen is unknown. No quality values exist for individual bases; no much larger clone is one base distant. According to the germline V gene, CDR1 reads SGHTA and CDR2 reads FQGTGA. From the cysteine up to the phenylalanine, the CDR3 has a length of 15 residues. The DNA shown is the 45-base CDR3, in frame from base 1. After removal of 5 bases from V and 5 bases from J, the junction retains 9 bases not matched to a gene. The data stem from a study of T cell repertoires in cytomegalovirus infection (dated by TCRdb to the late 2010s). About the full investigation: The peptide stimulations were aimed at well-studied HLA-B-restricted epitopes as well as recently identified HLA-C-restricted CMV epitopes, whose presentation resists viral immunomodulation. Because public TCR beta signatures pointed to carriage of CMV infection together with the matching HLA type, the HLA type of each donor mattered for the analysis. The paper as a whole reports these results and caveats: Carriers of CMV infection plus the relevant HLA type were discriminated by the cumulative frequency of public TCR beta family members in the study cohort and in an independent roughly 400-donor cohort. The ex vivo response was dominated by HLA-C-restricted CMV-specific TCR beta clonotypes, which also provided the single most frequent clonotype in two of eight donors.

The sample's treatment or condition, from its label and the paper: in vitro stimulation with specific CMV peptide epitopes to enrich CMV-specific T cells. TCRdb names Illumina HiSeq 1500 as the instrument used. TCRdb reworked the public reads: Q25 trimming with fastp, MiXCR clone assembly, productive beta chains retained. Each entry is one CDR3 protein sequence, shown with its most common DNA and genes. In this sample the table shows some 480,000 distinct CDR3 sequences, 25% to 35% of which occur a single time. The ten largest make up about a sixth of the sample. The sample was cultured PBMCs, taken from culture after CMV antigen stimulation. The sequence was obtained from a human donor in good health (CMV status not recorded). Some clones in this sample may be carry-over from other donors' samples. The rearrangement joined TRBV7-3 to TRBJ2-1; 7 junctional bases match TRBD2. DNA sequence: TGTGCCAGCAGCCTAATTACTAGCGCGCACAATGAGCAGTTCTTC. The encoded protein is CASSLITSAHNEQFF.